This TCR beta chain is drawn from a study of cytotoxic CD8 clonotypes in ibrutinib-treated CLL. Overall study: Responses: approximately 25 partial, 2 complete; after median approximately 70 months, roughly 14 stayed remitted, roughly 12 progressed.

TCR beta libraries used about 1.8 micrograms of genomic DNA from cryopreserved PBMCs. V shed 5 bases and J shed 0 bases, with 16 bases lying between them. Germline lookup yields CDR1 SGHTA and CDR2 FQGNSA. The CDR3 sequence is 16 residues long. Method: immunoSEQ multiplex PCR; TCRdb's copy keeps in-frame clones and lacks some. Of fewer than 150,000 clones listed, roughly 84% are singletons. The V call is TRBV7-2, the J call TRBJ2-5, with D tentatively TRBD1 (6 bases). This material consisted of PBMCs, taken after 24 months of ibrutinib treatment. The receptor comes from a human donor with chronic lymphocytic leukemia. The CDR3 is CASSHRVLGDQETQYF. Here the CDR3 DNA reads TGTGCCAGCAGCCACAGGGTATTGGGGGACCAAGAGACCCAGTACTTC. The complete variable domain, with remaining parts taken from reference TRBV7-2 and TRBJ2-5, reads GAGVSQSPSNKVTEKGKDVELRCDPISGHTALYWYRQSLGQGLEFLIYFQGNSAPDKSGLPSDRFSAERTGGSVSTLTIQRTQQEDSAVYLCASSHRVLGDQETQYFGPGTRLLVL.